The T cell receptor (beta chain) under discussion was sequenced for a study of cytomegalovirus exposure and HLA in healthy donors. Study-level results: Analysis performed later found more than 15,000 TCR beta sequences associated with HLA alleles at 0.05 false discovery rate. Some TCR beta chains (roughly 160 of them) were listed as cytomegalovirus-associated.

In the PCR, 60 Vbeta and 13 Jbeta primers were used. The assay was immunoSEQ multiplex PCR, and TCRdb's table has in-frame clones only and misses some. The table lists over 200,000 clones, just under 85% of them singletons. Details on this clone: What it binds is not known.

Germline V gene sequence: CDR1 LNHNV, CDR2 YYDKDF (reference sequence). This CDR3 is built from 13 residues. The specimen was PBMCs. This TCR was recovered from a woman aged 35 to 49 in good health and CMV-seronegative. V and J are TRBV15 and TRBJ2-5; tentatively, D is TRBD1 (5 bases). Gene TRBJ2-7 matches the end of the DNA better, so the J call may be wrong. CDR3 nucleotide sequence: TGTGCCACCAGCAGGCAGGGCCCCTACGAGCAGTACTTC. Residues: CATSRQGPYEQYF.